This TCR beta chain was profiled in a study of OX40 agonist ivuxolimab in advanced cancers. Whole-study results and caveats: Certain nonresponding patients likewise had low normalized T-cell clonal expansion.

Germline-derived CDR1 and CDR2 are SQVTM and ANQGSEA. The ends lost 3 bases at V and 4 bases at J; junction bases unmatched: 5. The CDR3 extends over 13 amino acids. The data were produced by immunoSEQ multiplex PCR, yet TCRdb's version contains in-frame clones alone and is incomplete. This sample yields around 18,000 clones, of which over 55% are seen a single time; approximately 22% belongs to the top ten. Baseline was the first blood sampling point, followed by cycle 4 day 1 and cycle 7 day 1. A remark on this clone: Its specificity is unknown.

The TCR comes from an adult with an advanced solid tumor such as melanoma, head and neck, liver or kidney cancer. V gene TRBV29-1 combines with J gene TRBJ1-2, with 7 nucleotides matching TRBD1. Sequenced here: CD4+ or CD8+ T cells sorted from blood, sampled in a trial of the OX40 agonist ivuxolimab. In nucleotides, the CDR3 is TGCAGCGTTGAGTCGGAGGGGGCCTATGGCTACACCTTC. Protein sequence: CSVESEGAYGYTF. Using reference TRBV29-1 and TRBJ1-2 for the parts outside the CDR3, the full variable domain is SAVISQKPSRDICQRGTSLTIQCQVDSQVTMMFWYRQQPGQSLTLIATANQGSEATYESGFVIDKFPISRPNLTFSTLTVSNMSPEDSSIYLCSVESEGAYGYTFGSGTRLTVV.